The clone carrying this T cell receptor beta chain was counted once. In the study's own analysis: Amplified reference gene primers provided the basis for estimating nucleated cell counts. Produced via immunoSEQ multiplex PCR; TCRdb's table is partial and in-frame only. For V, J and clone size, that table is used; D and trimming come from the DNA. The sample consists of just under 350,000 clones, around nine tenths of them appearing once. Followed over time, Seattle patients had been enrolled while infection was active. This sample is part of a study of blood T cell repertoires in COVID-19. Whole-study context: Spain, Italy and the United States supplied samples that represented acute and convalescent COVID-19. PBMCs, B-cell-depleted T cells, or T cells were the source of the cDNA or gDNA that made up the material.

Germline V gene sequence: CDR1 LGHDT, CDR2 YNNKEL (reference sequence). CDR3 length: 15 residues. V gave up 1 base and J gave up 4 bases; unmatched junction bases: 5. The sequenced sample consisted of peripheral blood. The TCR originated in a woman in her seventies with COVID-19, enrolled during active disease. This chain links TRBV3-1 (or the pseudogene TRBV3-2) with TRBJ1-2, with 8 bases fitting TRBD1. Here the CDR3 reads CASSQGRTGSYGYTF. The CDR3 DNA sequence: TGTGCCAGCAGCCAAGGAAGGACAGGGAGCTATGGCTACACCTTC.